This T cell receptor beta chain was sequenced for a study of CD8+CD57+ T cells in acquired aplastic anemia. Overall study results and limits: About 30 CD8+ CDR3 sequences occurred in both the patients and the controls. Controls did not differ significantly from patients in CD8+ Simpson's diversity.

This clonotype was observed a single time. Antigen specificity is unknown. The CDR3 has 13 residues. CDR1 DFQATT and CDR2 SNEGSKA come from the germline V gene (reference sequence). With 6 bases removed from V and 2 bases from J, the gap between germline ends came to 11 bases. Patients chosen for sequencing had CD8+CD57+ cells that had expanded, as shown by flow cytometry. Template material for TCR beta VDJ and CDR3 profiling consisted of genomic DNA. TCRdb re-analysed the reads in MiXCR, keeping a single row per CDR3 protein. The table has around 500,000 distinct CDR3 sequences, approximately 32% seen once; the top ten hold less than 0.85%.

The sequence was obtained from a human donor with aplastic anemia. Material: sorted CD4+, CD8+, or CD8+CD57+ T cells (not recorded which) from PBMCs. This chain uses TRBV20-1 with TRBJ1-5; D is perhaps TRBD1 (5 bases). The CDR3 coding sequence is TGCAGTGCAAGACAGAAGGGCAATCAGCCCCAGCATTTT. This encodes CSARQKGNQPQHF.